This TCR beta chain emerged from a study of shared clonotypes between healthy human individuals. Study summary: Each donor's CD8 memory used one plate, CD8 naive two, each CD4 subset three. Study findings and constraints: Only blood was sampled; tissue repertoires likely differ. Larger estimated richness was generally seen in naive subsets than in memory subsets.

Remarks on this clone: Its antigen is unknown.

This CDR3 is 16 amino acids long. CDR1 is SEHNR, CDR2 FQNEAQ, per germline (reference sequence). V was shortened by 4 bases and J by 2 bases, with 15 bases between the two germline ends. On sorted subsets, replicate PCRs used about 180 ng DNA, or tens of thousands of T cell genomes. Here immunoSEQ multiplex PCR was the method, and the copy in TCRdb shows in-frame clones only, minus some. Among millions of clones listed, about 95% were seen once. Cells designated naive CD8 were CD45RO-negative and were positively selected for CCR7, with terminally differentiated effector memory CD45RA+ cells excluded.

Sequencing was performed on naive CD8+ T cells sorted from blood. The V call is TRBV7-9, the J call TRBJ2-1; D perhaps matches TRBD2 (6 bases). This TCR derives from a man aged 18 to 30 in good health. Here the CDR3 reads CASSSTDYATYNEQFF. The CDR3 DNA is TGTGCCAGCAGCTCTACGGACTACGCCACCTACAATGAGCAGTTCTTC.